Below, one T cell receptor (beta chain) is given with its context. The junction shows a germline mismatch at one end, possibly a read error. The data stem from a study of blood T cells in healthy people across ages. For the second PCR, which ran for 7 to 11 cycles, a sample-barcoded 5' primer and a J-beta primer mix were used. In TCRdb, the 5' RACE reads were re-called with MiXCR into one record per CDR3 protein. The table lists about 780,000 distinct CDR3 sequences, about a quarter of them singletons. Peripheral blood was drawn, approximately 10 milliliters per donor. Germline V gene sequence: CDR1 SGHAT, CDR2 FQNNGV. This CDR3 is 12 amino acids long. This sample was shared with a second study, whose subject was T cells of mothers and their children. That paper notes: The study found slightly higher but non-significant overlap in related versus unrelated mother-child pairs. It was observed that no persistent microchimeric T cell clones could be detected.

The chain combines TRBV11-2 with TRBJ2-3; unclear D gene. The source is a boy between 10 and 17 years old in good health. The sample comprised blood. The CDR3 DNA is TGTGCCAGCAGCTTAGTGATAGATATGCAGTATTTT. Translated, it gives CASSLVIDMQYF.